The next 29 T cell receptor beta chains were all read from a single sample in a study of cytomegalovirus exposure and HLA in healthy donors. TCRdb's copy holds only in-frame clones and misses some; the assay was immunoSEQ multiplex PCR. The table has approximately 140,000 clones, roughly nine tenths seen once; the top ten hold under 3%. Specimen: PBMCs. The source of these receptors is a man between 18 and 29 years old in good health and CMV-seronegative.

The CDR3 here is CASSIPGQKEQFF. CDR3 nucleotides: TGTGCCAGCAGCATACCGGGACAAAAAGAGCAGTTCTTC. The V gene is TRBV11-2, the J gene TRBJ2-1, with a possible D match to TRBD1 (6 bases). This CDR3 has 13 residues. Germline assignment: CDR1 SGHAT and CDR2 FQNNGV. The ends were cut back, 5 bases at V and 10 bases at J, with 15 bases in the middle.

This clone appeared a few times. J is TRBJ2-7 and V is TRBV14; D is possibly TRBD2 (6 bases). The germline V and J ends were trimmed by 5 bases and 1 base, with 9 bases remaining between them. The CDR3 is 13 amino acids. Germline V lookup: CDR1 SGHDN, CDR2 FVKESK. CDR3 region: CASSEGRSYEQYF. DNA of the CDR3: TGTGCCAGCAGCGAGGGGAGGTCCTACGAGCAGTACTTC.

The chain has TRBV7-9 and TRBJ1-1; 7 nucleotides align to TRBD1. Germline loops: CDR1 SEHNR, CDR2 FQNEAQ (reference sequence). The CDR3 consists of 14 residues. The V and J ends lost 5 bases and 4 bases, in that order; junction bases with no gene match: 7. The CDR3 nucleotides read TGTGCCAGCAGCCTACAGGGGACGGGCACTGAAGCTTTCTTT. As protein: CASSLQGTGTEAFF.

The V call is TRBV6-5, the J call TRBJ1-1; 7 bases fit TRBD1. CDR3 length: 15 residues. The trim removed 0 bases at V and 1 base at J, leaving 2 bases unmatched. CDR1 is MNHEY, CDR2 SVGAGI, per germline. The CDR3 loop reads CASSYSGTENTEAFF. CDR3 nucleotides: TGTGCCAGCAGTTACTCCGGGACAGAGAACACTGAAGCTTTCTTT.

As DNA, the CDR3 is TGTGCCAGCAGTTTCAGGGGGTACAATCAGCCCCAGCATTTT. Translating gives CASSFRGYNQPQHF. This chain links TRBV27 with TRBJ1-5, with 7 bases aligning to TRBD1. The CDR3 length is 14 residues. V lost 3 bases, J lost 3 bases, and 2 bases stayed unmatched. Germline values: CDR1 MNHEY, CDR2 SMNVEV (reference sequence).

The chain carries TRBV6-5 and TRBJ1-1, with D perhaps matching TRBD1 (5 bases). The CDR3 spans 12 residues. V was pared by 5 bases and J by 4 bases, with 8 bases between. CDR1 is MNHEY, CDR2 SVGAGI, per germline. The CDR3 DNA follows: TGTGCCAGCAGTAGGGGTTCCACTGAAGCTTTCTTT. It encodes CASSRGSTEAFF.

The DNA of the CDR3 is TGCAGTGCTAGGGCTACAGATACGCAGTATTTT. It translates to CSARATDTQYF. The V gene is TRBV20-1, the J gene TRBJ2-3, with D hard to call. V gave up 3 bases and J gave up 3 bases, with 4 bases separating them. From germline, CDR1 is DFQATT and CDR2 SNEGSKA (reference sequence). This CDR3 region has 11 residues.

The rearrangement links TRBV7-8 to TRBJ2-7; 8 bases align to TRBD1. Germline V CDR1 and CDR2: SGHVS, FQNEAQ. With 5 bases clipped from V and 0 bases from J, the junction kept 9 bases outside the gene matches. CDR3 size: 16 residues. The CDR3 is CASSGRTGSSSYEQYF. CDR3 sequence (DNA): TGTGCCAGCAGCGGGCGGACAGGGTCATCCTCCTACGAGCAGTACTTC.

CDR3 loop: CASGRGTSNEQFF. The CDR3 nucleotides are TGTGCCAGCGGACGGGGGACCTCCAATGAGCAGTTCTTC. This chain uses TRBV9 with TRBJ2-1; a possible D gene is TRBD2 (6 bases). Germline CDR1 SGDLS, CDR2 YYNGEE. The V end was cut by 7 bases, the J end by 6 bases, with 14 bases between. The CDR3 contains 13 residues.

This chain joins TRBV7-9 and TRBJ1-1; TRBD1 aligns across 9 bases. From germline, CDR1 is SEHNR and CDR2 FQNEAQ (reference sequence). The length of the CDR3 is 17 residues. Germline trimming cut 6 bases from V and 1 base from J; bases unmatched to any gene: 12. The CDR3 sequence is CASRLPWTGARNTEAFF. DNA of the CDR3: TGTGCCAGCAGGCTCCCGTGGACAGGGGCCCGGAACACTGAAGCTTTCTTT.

The rearrangement joins TRBV2 to TRBJ1-1; 9 bases agree with TRBD1. J gave up 4 bases and V 10 bases, and 10 bases lay outside the gene matches. The CDR3 contains 14 residues. Germline loops: CDR1 SNHLY, CDR2 FYNNEI. Here the CDR3 reads CATRPGQGFTEAFF. The DNA for the CDR3 is TGTGCCACCAGACCGGGACAGGGCTTCACTGAAGCTTTCTTT.

J is TRBJ2-7 and V is TRBV28, with TRBD1 identical over 8 bases. The ends lost 11 bases at V and 5 bases at J; junction bases unmatched: 11. The length of the CDR3 is 13 residues. CDR1 MDHEN and CDR2 SYDVKM come from the germline V gene. The CDR3 region is CAARGQGRHEQYF. DNA of the CDR3: TGTGCCGCCAGAGGACAGGGAAGACACGAGCAGTACTTC.

The table lists this clone with a count of one. The genes are TRBV6-1 and TRBJ2-1; TRBD1 agrees at 7 bases. Germline V gives CDR1 MNHNS, CDR2 SASEGT. V shed 2 bases and J 8 bases; nucleotides not matched to a gene: 12. The CDR3 consists of 16 residues. The DNA of the CDR3 is TGTGCCAGCAGTGAACCGAGACAGGGCAGTATCGATGAGCAGTTCTTC. Translation gives CASSEPRQGSIDEQFF.

This chain links TRBV5-1 with TRBJ2-2; D possibly corresponds to TRBD1 (6 bases). CDR1 and CDR2 from the germline V gene are SGHRS and YFSETQ. The CDR3 sequence is 16 residues long. The V end lost 3 bases, the J end lost 0 bases, and 12 bases lay between the germline ends. The CDR3 bases are TGCGCCAGCAGCTCTACAGGGCCCCCGAACACCGGGGAGCTGTTTTTT. Its translation is CASSSTGPPNTGELFF.

This clone was detected a few times. The rearrangement uses TRBV7-9 and TRBJ2-7, with 13 bases fitting TRBD2. Per germline, CDR1 SEHNR and CDR2 FQNEAQ (reference sequence). The CDR3 totals 15 residues. The V and J ends lost 7 bases and 3 bases, in that order; junction bases with no gene match: 6. The CDR3 is CASMSRTSGSYEQYF. The CDR3 nucleotides are TGTGCCAGCATGAGTAGGACTAGCGGGAGCTACGAGCAGTACTTC.

The chain is built from TRBV27 and TRBJ2-3; D gene unclear. This CDR3 region has 13 residues. Per the germline V gene, CDR1 is MNHEY and CDR2 is SMNVEV (reference sequence). Trimming pared 6 bases from V and 6 bases from J, leaving 13 bases between. In DNA, the CDR3 is TGTGCCAGCAGCTTTCTAGAATCCGATACGCAGTATTTT. Amino acid sequence: CASSFLESDTQYF.

The chain links TRBV19 to TRBJ2-6; the match to TRBD1 covers 10 bases. The trim removed 11 bases at V and 0 bases at J, leaving 7 bases unmatched. The germline V gene encodes CDR1 LNHDA and CDR2 SQIVND (reference sequence). The CDR3 totals 16 residues. The CDR3 coding sequence is TGTGCCTGCTCCGGGACAGGGGCCTCTGGGGCCAACGTCCTGACTTTC. Translating it yields CACSGTGASGANVLTF.

This clone was recorded only once. The rearrangement uses TRBV5-6 and TRBJ2-3; 9 bases are a match to TRBD2. The CDR3 sequence is 19 residues long. After removal of 4 bases from V and 4 bases from J, the junction contained 19 bases not matched to a gene. Germline values: CDR1 SGHDT, CDR2 YYEEEE. The CDR3 coding sequence is TGTGCCAGCAGCCCCCTGGCTTTCTCCTTCGCTAGCGGGGCAGATACGCAGTATTTT. Translating it yields CASSPLAFSFASGADTQYF.

The chain links TRBV7-6 to TRBJ2-7; TRBD1 agrees at 10 bases. CDR3 length equals 14 residues. Germline V lookup: CDR1 SGHVS, CDR2 FNYEAQ. With V trimmed by 4 bases and J by 6 bases, 6 bases remained unmatched. The CDR3 protein is CASSSGQGVLEQYF. The CDR3 DNA is TGTGCCAGCAGCTCCGGACAGGGGGTACTCGAGCAGTACTTC.

This sequence joins TRBV2 and TRBJ2-3; 7 bases map to TRBD1. CDR1 is SNHLY and CDR2 is FYNNEI in the germline V gene. CDR3 size: 13 residues. V gave up 9 bases and J gave up 5 bases; unmatched junction bases: 8. The CDR3 coding sequence is TGTGCCAGTTCCTGGACAGGCAAAGATACGCAGTATTTT. This codes for CASSWTGKDTQYF.

This chain links TRBV7-8 with TRBJ1-1; the D gene is possibly TRBD1 (6 bases). The germline V gene has CDR1 SGHVS and CDR2 FQNEAQ. With 5 bases removed from V and 4 bases from J, the gap between germline ends came to 20 bases. This CDR3 region has 16 residues. The CDR3 DNA is TGTGCCAGCAGCCAAACACTCACAGGGTTGACCACTGAAGCTTTCTTT. Translated, it gives CASSQTLTGLTTEAFF.

The chain has TRBV7-2 and TRBJ2-7, with D possibly being TRBD1 (6 bases). The CDR3 sequence is 16 residues long. Trimming took off 1 base at V and 4 bases at J, with 17 bases between the two ends. From germline, CDR1 is SGHTA and CDR2 FQGNSA. Here the CDR3 DNA reads TGTGCCAGCAGCTTAGGATTTGGGCAGGGGTTTTACGAGCAGTACTTC. Encoded protein: CASSLGFGQGFYEQYF. The full variable domain, its missing parts supplied by reference TRBV7-2 and TRBJ2-7, is GAGVSQSPSNKVTEKGKDVELRCDPISGHTALYWYRQSLGQGLEFLIYFQGNSAPDKSGLPSDRFSAERTGGSVSTLTIQRTQQEDSAVYLCASSLGFGQGFYEQYFGPGTRLTVT.

The J gene is TRBJ2-1, the V gene TRBV7-2, with D maybe TRBD1 (5 bases). The CDR3 runs 12 residues. V lost 7 bases to trimming and J lost 10 bases, with 14 bases between them. Germline V CDR1 and CDR2: SGHTA, FQGNSA. In nucleotides, the CDR3 is TGTGCCAGCACCAAGACTTGGGGCGAGCAGTTCTTC. This sequence encodes CASTKTWGEQFF.

This sequence joins TRBV28 and TRBJ2-2, with 7 bases aligning to TRBD1. With 0 bases clipped from V and 1 base from J, the junction kept 2 bases outside the gene matches. The CDR3 spans 16 residues. Per the germline V gene, CDR1 is MDHEN and CDR2 is SYDVKM. As DNA, the CDR3 is TGTGCCAGCAGTTTATGGGCAGGGGGGAACACCGGGGAGCTGTTTTTT. Amino acid sequence: CASSLWAGGNTGELFF. The full variable domain, its missing parts supplied by reference TRBV28 and TRBJ2-2, is DVKVTQSSRYLVKRTGEKVFLECVQDMDHENMFWYRQDPGLGLRLIYFSYDVKMKEKGDIPEGYSVSREKKERFSLILESASTNQTSMYLCASSLWAGGNTGELFFGEGSRLTVL.

V and J are TRBV4-1 and TRBJ2-3; D is perhaps TRBD2 (5 bases). Germline values: CDR1 MGHRA, CDR2 YSYEKL. The CDR3 has 14 amino acids. V lost 2 bases and J lost 3, with 9 bases in between. The CDR3 region is CASSQSGMTDTQYF. The CDR3 coding sequence is TGCGCCAGCAGCCAATCGGGAATGACAGATACGCAGTATTTT.

There are a few counts of this clone. The chain uses TRBV2 and TRBJ1-5, with TRBD1 matching over 9 bases. Germline V CDR1 and CDR2: SNHLY, FYNNEI. This CDR3 has 15 amino acids. Trimming at V came to 5 bases and at J to 4 bases, leaving 6 bases not matched to a gene. The CDR3 loop reads CASSLGTGRNQPQHF. CDR3 nucleotides: TGTGCCAGCAGTCTCGGGACAGGGCGAAATCAGCCCCAGCATTTT.

The V call is TRBV25-1, the J call TRBJ2-2; 7 bases match TRBD2. Germline V gives CDR1 MGHDK, CDR2 SYGVNS. This CDR3 has 15 residues. The V segment lost 4 bases and the J segment 1 base; nucleotides outside the gene matches: 3. The CDR3 protein is CASSVASGNTGELFF. The CDR3 nucleotides read TGTGCCAGCAGTGTCGCTAGCGGGAACACCGGGGAGCTGTTTTTT.

J is TRBJ2-3 and V is TRBV5-1; TRBD2 agrees at 9 bases. The V segment lost 4 bases and the J segment 0 bases; nucleotides outside the gene matches: 3. This CDR3 is built from 15 residues. The germline V gene encodes CDR1 SGHRS and CDR2 YFSETQ. The DNA of the CDR3 is TGCGCCAGCAGCGCTAGCGGGGTTAGCACAGATACGCAGTATTTT. Its translation is CASSASGVSTDTQYF.

This clone was observed a single time. This chain uses TRBV7-2 with TRBJ1-1; no clear D gene. The CDR3 extends over 14 amino acids. Trimming took off 3 bases at V and 2 bases at J, with 10 bases between the two ends. Germline lookup yields CDR1 SGHTA and CDR2 FQGNSA. The CDR3 nucleotides read TGTGCCAGCAGCTTGCGTCAGGATAACACTGAAGCTTTCTTT. Protein: CASSLRQDNTEAFF.